This record looks at one TCR beta chain sequence and its context. No antigen is known for it. The data were produced by immunoSEQ multiplex PCR, yet TCRdb's version contains in-frame clones alone and is incomplete. The repertoire has fewer than 50,000 clones, more than 70% of them found once; the top ten carry almost 10%. These data are taken from a study of OX40 agonist ivuxolimab in advanced cancers. Findings and limits, study-wide: Expanded clones were, on average, more numerous among CD8+ T cells than CD4+.

The V end was cut by 5 bases, the J end by 6 bases, with 20 bases between. The germline V gene encodes CDR1 SGHTA and CDR2 FQGNSA. The CDR3 has 16 amino acids. At baseline, cycle 4 day 1, and cycle 7 day 1, blood was sampled. This TCR was sampled from an adult with an advanced solid tumor such as melanoma, head and neck, liver or kidney cancer. The sequencing used CD4+ or CD8+ T cells sorted from blood, collected in a trial of the OX40 agonist ivuxolimab. The chain uses TRBV7-2 and TRBJ2-1; tentatively, D is TRBD2 (7 bases). The CDR3 spells CASSPFGGRGGNEQFF. The CDR3 region has the DNA TGTGCCAGCAGCCCCTTTGGGGGGAGGGGGGGCAATGAGCAGTTCTTC.